This TCR beta chain originates from a study of T cell changes during pregnancy in multiple sclerosis. Measured with immunoSEQ multiplex PCR; TCRdb has only the in-frame clones, and not every one. The table records some 100,000 clones, around 94% of them present only once. Germline CDR1 reads SGHRS; CDR2 reads YFSETQ. Trimming took 4 bases from V and 1 from J; bases not matched to a gene: 3. The CDR3 consists of 16 residues. The source material was peripheral blood, sampled in the second trimester of pregnancy. This TCR came from a female donor with multiple sclerosis, enrolled in a pregnancy study. V and J are TRBV5-1 and TRBJ2-3; TRBD2 aligns across 13 bases. The CDR3 sequence: CASSQGLAGGTDTQYF. In DNA, the CDR3 is TGCGCCAGCAGCCAAGGACTAGCGGGGGGCACAGATACGCAGTATTTT. The whole variable domain, remainder taken from reference TRBV5-1 and TRBJ2-3, is KAGVTQTPRYLIKTRGQQVTLSCSPISGHRSVSWYQQTPGQGLQFLFEYFSETQRNKGNFPGRFSGRQFSNSRSEMNVSTLELGDSALYLCASSQGLAGGTDTQYFGPGTRLTVL.